Here is one TCR beta chain with its context. CDR3 size: 14 residues. CDR1 MNHEY and CDR2 SVGEGT come from the germline V gene. Trimming removed 2 bases from V and 0 bases from J, with 2 bases in between. Clones were sequenced by immunoSEQ multiplex PCR, and TCRdb holds only the in-frame ones, with some missing. The sample records over 85,000 clones, around 86% being singletons. The sample belongs to a study of T cell responses to AZD1222 COVID-19 vaccine. The chain uses TRBV6-2 or TRBV6-3 and TRBJ2-6; the D is unclear. Sequenced material: peripheral blood, taken on day 0 of AZD1222 vaccination. The sequence came from an adult in good health. Here the CDR3 reads CASSYSSGANVLTF. Written as DNA, the CDR3 is TGTGCCAGCAGTTACAGCTCTGGGGCCAACGTCCTGACTTTC.